The rows below give T cell receptor beta chains drawn from one sample of a study of beta chain features in type 1 diabetes. The table came from immunoSEQ multiplex PCR; TCRdb's copy has only in-frame clones and leaves some out. The sample has tens of thousands of clones, around 60% seen once. The sequencing input was stem cell memory CD4+ T cells from blood. These receptors originate from a woman between 25 and 40 years old with type 1 diabetes. Both conserved end residues are part of each CDR3. The D gene is left open where the match is weak. Not every row has a clone size; where given, it reads once, few, many or a size class.

size: -
J: TRBJ1-2
V: TRBV23-1
D: TRBD1
CDR3: CATSGQGCYGYTF
DNA: TGCGCCACCTCGGGACAGGGGTGTTATGGCTACACCTTC

size: few
J: TRBJ2-2
V: TRBV5-1
D: -
CDR3: CASSLGLVAGELFF
DNA: TGCGCCAGCAGCTTGGGACTAGTCGCCGGGGAGCTGTTTTTT

size: -
J: TRBJ2-3
V: TRBV9
D: -
CDR3: CASSVGVGPTDTQYF
DNA: TGTGCCAGCAGCGTAGGAGTGGGCCCCACAGATACGCAGTATTTT

size: -
J: TRBJ2-2
V: TRBV7-3
D: TRBD2
CDR3: CASSLGAGGAGELFF
DNA: TGTGCCAGCAGCTTAGGGGCGGGAGGAGCCGGGGAGCTGTTTTTT

size: -
J: TRBJ1-1
V: TRBV7-2
D: TRBD1
CDR3: CASRTTGGLPEAFF
DNA: TGTGCCAGCAGGACTACAGGGGGACTTCCTGAAGCTTTCTTT

size: few
J: TRBJ2-7
V: TRBV19
D: -
CDR3: CASANTVYEQYF
DNA: TGTGCCAGCGCTAATACGGTCTACGAGCAGTACTTC

size: -
J: TRBJ2-2
V: TRBV30
D: TRBD1
CDR3: CAWSPPGGNAGELFF
DNA: TGTGCCTGGAGTCCGCCAGGGGGCAATGCCGGGGAGCTGTTTTTT

size: -
J: TRBJ1-1
V: TRBV4-1
D: -
CDR3: CASSRGGDTEAFF
DNA: TGCGCCAGCAGCCGAGGGGGTGACACTGAAGCTTTCTTT

size: once
J: TRBJ1-1
V: TRBV5-1
D: -
CDR3: CASSLGDSRDTEAFF
DNA: TGCGCCAGCAGCTTGGGGGACTCCCGGGACACTGAAGCTTTCTTT

size: few
J: TRBJ2-1
V: TRBV9
D: TRBD2
CDR3: CASSSHSSGGSKPFF
DNA: TGTGCCAGCAGCTCTCACTCCTCGGGAGGCTCCAAACCGTTCTTC

size: -
J: TRBJ1-2
V: TRBV28
D: -
CDR3: CASSRQTHGYTF
DNA: TGTGCCAGCAGTCGACAGACTCATGGCTACACCTTC

size: -
J: TRBJ1-2
V: TRBV18
D: -
CDR3: CASSPEDSYGYTF
DNA: TGTGCCAGCTCACCGGAGGACAGCTATGGCTACACCTTC

size: once
J: TRBJ2-7
V: TRBV30
D: -
CDR3: CAWQGLSYEQYF
DNA: TGTGCCTGGCAGGGATTAAGTTACGAGCAGTACTTC

size: -
J: TRBJ2-5
V: TRBV7-6
D: -
CDR3: CASSLVERETQYF
DNA: TGTGCCAGCAGCTTAGTCGAGCGGGAGACCCAGTACTTC

size: -
J: TRBJ2-2
V: TRBV7-9
D: -
CDR3: CASNRWRGTNTGELFF
DNA: TGTGCCAGCAACCGTTGGCGCGGAACGAACACCGGGGAGCTGTTTTTT

size: once
J: TRBJ2-7
V: TRBV5-1
D: -
CDR3: CASSLEPLSYEQYF
DNA: TGCGCCAGCAGCTTGGAACCTCTATCCTACGAGCAGTACTTC

size: few
J: TRBJ2-7
V: TRBV10-3
D: -
CDR3: CAISRKQGSYEQYF
DNA: TGTGCCATCAGCCGAAAACAGGGTTCCTACGAGCAGTACTTC

size: few
J: TRBJ2-1
V: TRBV30
D: -
CDR3: CAWSMAPQQFF
DNA: TGTGCCTGGAGCATGGCCCCTCAGCAGTTCTTC

size: -
J: TRBJ2-2
V: TRBV25-1
D: -
CDR3: CASKSARGITGELFF
DNA: TGTGCCAGCAAATCCGCCAGGGGAATCACCGGGGAGCTGTTTTTT

size: -
J: TRBJ2-1
V: TRBV9
D: TRBD1
CDR3: CASSVEMPGQGFGEQFF
DNA: TGTGCCAGCAGCGTAGAGATGCCGGGACAGGGATTTGGTGAGCAGTTCTTC

size: -
J: TRBJ2-3
V: TRBV6-4
D: -
CDR3: CASRGSGTDTQYF
DNA: TGTGCCAGCAGGGGTAGCGGCACAGATACGCAGTATTTT

size: -
J: TRBJ1-2
V: TRBV29-1
D: -
CDR3: CSVERGAGGYGYTF
DNA: TGCAGCGTTGAACGGGGGGCGGGTGGCTATGGCTACACCTTC

size: -
J: TRBJ2-5
V: TRBV7-3
D: TRBD2
CDR3: CASSRTSGQETQYF
DNA: TGTGCCAGCAGCCGGACTAGCGGACAAGAGACCCAGTACTTC

size: -
J: TRBJ2-7
V: TRBV30
D: TRBD2
CDR3: CAWRLAGVYEQYF
DNA: TGTGCCTGGAGGTTAGCGGGAGTTTACGAGCAGTACTTC